Each of the 28 T cell receptor beta chains below was sequenced from the same sample in a study of PD-L1 blockade in urothelial cancer. Sequencing was performed with immunoSEQ multiplex PCR; in TCRdb, only in-frame clones are kept and a portion is missing. The sample holds about 120,000 clones, under 95% seen once. Time point described: peripheral blood 6 weeks after treatment start. The specimen comprised PBMCs, sampled around atezolizumab (anti-PD-L1) treatment. The receptors derive from a man aged 60 to 69 with urothelial cancer.

The chain combines TRBV29-1 with TRBJ2-7, with no clear D. The CDR3 spans 11 residues. Looked up from germline, CDR1 is SQVTM and CDR2 is ANQGSEA. The V gene lost 6 bases and the J gene lost 6 bases, with 12 bases spanning the gap. The CDR3 DNA reads as TGCAGCGTCCGGGTCTCCATCGAGCAGTACTTC. It yields the protein CSVRVSIEQYF.

V gene TRBV4-2 combines with J gene TRBJ2-3; TRBD2 might be the D (7 bases). V was pared by 4 bases and J by 2 bases, with 13 bases between. This CDR3 is 15 amino acids long. Germline assignment: CDR1 LGHNA and CDR2 YNFKEQ. DNA of the CDR3: TGTGCCAGCAGCCGGATGGGGGGGGCCACAGATACGCAGTATTTT. Translation gives CASSRMGGATDTQYF.

V usage is TRBV5-1 and J usage is TRBJ2-5; 11 nucleotides line up with TRBD2. The CDR3 runs to 16 residues. The trim removed 2 bases at V and 4 bases at J, leaving 7 bases unmatched. CDR1 is SGHRS and CDR2 is YFSETQ in the germline V gene. The CDR3 DNA is TGCGCCAGCAGCTTCGAAATAGCGGGGGGGCTAGAGACCCAGTACTTC. Translating it yields CASSFEIAGGLETQYF.

The J gene is TRBJ1-2, the V gene TRBV28; D uncertain. Trimming cost V 5 bases and J 5 bases, with 12 bases left between them. The CDR3 extends over 13 amino acids. CDR1 and CDR2 from the germline V gene are MDHEN and SYDVKM. CDR3: CASSPPEVYGYTF. As DNA, the CDR3 is TGTGCCAGCAGTCCCCCCGAGGTGTATGGCTACACCTTC.

This sequence joins TRBV7-2 and TRBJ1-5; possibly TRBD1 for D (5 bases). Trimming cost V 6 bases and J 4 bases, with 16 bases left between them. The length of the CDR3 is 15 residues. Germline lookup yields CDR1 SGHTA and CDR2 FQGNSA. The CDR3 is CASSPRVGSNQPQHF. The CDR3 nucleotides are TGTGCCAGCAGTCCCAGGGTCGGATCAAATCAGCCCCAGCATTTT.

The chain couples TRBV29-1 to TRBJ2-5; D is undetermined. V shed 4 bases and J shed 4 bases, with 19 bases lying between them. There are 15 residues in the CDR3. Germline lookup yields CDR1 SQVTM and CDR2 ANQGSEA. The CDR3 loop is CSVAPSAGTRETQYF. CDR3 coding DNA: TGCAGCGTTGCCCCGAGTGCAGGAACGAGAGAGACCCAGTACTTC.

The chain uses TRBV19 and TRBJ2-2, with 13 bases fitting TRBD2. The germline V gene encodes CDR1 LNHDA and CDR2 SQIVND (reference sequence). V lost 6 bases, J lost 0 bases, and 4 bases stayed unmatched. The CDR3 has 17 residues. The CDR3 region has the DNA TGTGCCAGTAGGGGACTAGCGGGGCTGACGAACACCGGGGAGCTGTTTTTT. This encodes CASRGLAGLTNTGELFF.

V and J are TRBV29-1 and TRBJ1-2; D call uncertain. Germline values: CDR1 SQVTM, CDR2 ANQGSEA. The CDR3 contains 13 residues. V was clipped by 7 bases and J by 4 bases, with 16 bases between them. Here the CDR3 DNA reads TGCAGCGCCGCCGGTTCGGGGTCCTATGGCTACACCTTC. Its translation: CSAAGSGSYGYTF. Filled out from reference TRBV29-1 and TRBJ1-2, the complete variable domain reads SAVISQKPSRDICQRGTSLTIQCQVDSQVTMMFWYRQQPGQSLTLIATANQGSEATYESGFVIDKFPISRPNLTFSTLTVSNMSPEDSSIYLCSAAGSGSYGYTFGSGTRLTVV.

The genes are TRBV14 and TRBJ2-7, with D unresolved. Germline V gene sequence: CDR1 SGHDN, CDR2 FVKESK. The CDR3 contains 13 residues. The V end lost 1 base, the J end lost 2 bases, and 6 bases lay between the germline ends. The CDR3 is CASSQVTTYEQYF. In DNA form, the CDR3 reads TGTGCCAGCAGCCAAGTAACTACCTACGAGCAGTACTTC.

The chain has TRBV11-2 and TRBJ1-3, with 8 bases identical to TRBD1. Germline lookup yields CDR1 SGHAT and CDR2 FQNNGV. CDR3 length: 16 residues. V shed 3 bases and J 0 bases; nucleotides not matched to a gene: 4. Here the CDR3 reads CASSFVTGGSGNTIYF. CDR3 DNA: TGTGCCAGCAGCTTTGTCACAGGGGGCTCTGGAAACACCATATATTTT.

The chain recombines TRBV10-3 with TRBJ2-1, with unresolved D. The CDR3 consists of 18 residues. Germline CDR1 is ENHRY and CDR2 is SYGVKD. Trimming removed 0 bases from V and 5 bases from J, with 20 bases in between. Here the CDR3 DNA reads TGTGCCATCAGTGAGTCCGGAGTGGTCACTTCAACTGACAATGAGCAGTTCTTC. This codes for CAISESGVVTSTDNEQFF.

The chain carries TRBV7-2 and TRBJ1-1; 10 nucleotides line up with TRBD1. Germline V gene lookup returns CDR1 SGHTA and CDR2 FQGNSA. The V and J ends lost 5 bases and 3 bases, in that order; junction bases with no gene match: 6. The CDR3 runs 15 residues. CDR3 bases: TGTGCCAGCAGCCCTGGACAGGGGGATCACACTGAAGCTTTCTTT. Translating gives CASSPGQGDHTEAFF.

This clone was counted at least ten times. This sequence joins TRBV25-1 and TRBJ1-6, with D possibly TRBD1 on 6 matching bases. V lost 3 bases to trimming and J lost 6 bases, with 18 bases between them. Germline assignment: CDR1 MGHDK and CDR2 SYGVNS. This CDR3 spans 17 amino acids. CDR3 loop: CASSDSTHRTVNSPLHF. The CDR3 bases are TGTGCCAGCAGTGACTCTACCCATCGGACAGTTAATTCACCCCTCCACTTT.

This chain joins TRBV7-8 and TRBJ2-2, with 7 bases matching TRBD1. The J segment lost 9 bases and the V segment lost 6 bases, leaving 13 bases of the junction unmatched. The CDR3 loop spans 15 amino acids. The germline gives CDR1 SGHVS, CDR2 FQNEAQ. For the CDR3, the DNA is TGTGCCAGCAGTCCCCGACAGGGCCAGAACCGGGAGCTGTTTTTT. It translates to CASSPRQGQNRELFF.

This rearrangement joins TRBV9 to TRBJ2-3; 9 positions match TRBD2. Trimming at V came to 0 bases and at J to 5 bases, leaving 7 bases not matched to a gene. The V gene's germline CDR1 is SGDLS and CDR2 YYNGEE. This CDR3 region has 16 residues. The CDR3 here is CASSVVAAGGIDTQYF. The CDR3, as DNA: TGTGCCAGCAGCGTAGTAGCAGCGGGGGGCATAGATACGCAGTATTTT.

The genes are TRBV28 and TRBJ2-5; TRBD2 matches at 11 bases. The V and J ends lost 4 bases and 4 bases, in that order; junction bases with no gene match: 8. The CDR3 sequence is 16 residues long. CDR1 MDHEN and CDR2 SYDVKM come from the germline V gene. The CDR3 reads CASSSIAGGPGETQYF. The CDR3 DNA sequence: TGTGCCAGCAGTTCAATAGCGGGAGGGCCGGGAGAGACCCAGTACTTC.

This clone was counted once. The chain carries TRBV7-9 and TRBJ2-5; TRBD1 is a possible D gene (5 bases). Between the trimmed V and J ends, which lost 7 bases and 2 bases, there was a span of 11 bases. The CDR3 covers 13 residues. CDR1 and CDR2 from the germline V gene are SEHNR and FQNEAQ (reference sequence). CDR3 nucleotides: TGTGCCAGCAATCCGGACACGCAAGAGACCCAGTACTTC. It yields the protein CASNPDTQETQYF. The full variable domain, in which reference TRBV7-9 and TRBJ2-5 provide the parts outside the CDR3, is DTGVSQNPRHKITKRGQNVTFRCDPISEHNRLYWYRQTLGQGPEFLTYFQNEAQLEKSRLLSDRFSAERPKGSFSTLEIQRTEQGDSAMYLCASNPDTQETQYFGPGTRLLVL.

V gene TRBV7-9 combines with J gene TRBJ1-3; no definite D call. The V gene lost 5 bases and the J gene lost 0 bases, with 14 bases spanning the gap. The CDR3 consists of 16 residues. Germline loops: CDR1 SEHNR, CDR2 FQNEAQ (reference sequence). The CDR3, as DNA: TGTGCCAGCAGCACGAAGGACTCAAGCTCTGGAAACACCATATATTTT. Translating it yields CASSTKDSSSGNTIYF.

V and J are TRBV19 and TRBJ1-5; 7 bases are shared with TRBD1. V was pared by 10 bases and J by 7 bases, with 22 bases of the junction left unmatched. Germline CDR1 and CDR2: LNHDA and SQIVND (reference sequence). CDR3 length equals 17 residues. CDR3 sequence (DNA): TGTGCCACCACCGAGACAGGGACGCCTCTCCGGGGCCAGCCCCAGCATTTT. Translated: CATTETGTPLRGQPQHF.

The chain recombines TRBV5-4 with TRBJ2-5, with D possibly matching TRBD2 (5 bases). The CDR3 is made up of 13 amino acids. Trimming pared 2 bases from V and 5 bases from J, leaving 10 bases between. Germline CDR1 and CDR2: SGHNT and YYREEE (reference sequence). CDR3 DNA sequence: TGTGCCAGCAGCTTACAGACTAAGGAGACCCAGTACTTC. Its protein product is CASSLQTKETQYF.

The chain links TRBV7-6 to TRBJ1-2; D not certain. The CDR3 loop spans 13 amino acids. CDR1 is SGHVS and CDR2 is FNYEAQ in the germline V gene. V lost 5 bases and J lost 3, with 10 bases in between. Here the CDR3 reads CASSPQEDYGYTF. The CDR3 DNA is TGTGCCAGCAGCCCACAAGAGGACTATGGCTACACCTTC.

This clone was found once. The V and J genes are TRBV11-2 and TRBJ1-1; 9 bases fit TRBD1. CDR1 and CDR2 from the germline V gene are SGHAT and FQNNGV. J gave up 2 bases and V 4 bases, and 2 bases lay outside the gene matches. This CDR3 has 14 amino acids. The CDR3, as DNA: TGTGCCAGCAGCTATACAGGGGGCAACACTGAAGCTTTCTTT. Translation: CASSYTGGNTEAFF.

In its sample, this clone was seen once. The chain combines TRBV28 with TRBJ2-5, with 7 bases aligning to TRBD2. The CDR3 loop spans 14 amino acids. CDR1 is MDHEN and CDR2 is SYDVKM in the germline V gene. Unmatched junction bases numbered 10, after V lost 7 bases and J lost 5 bases. CDR3 sequence (DNA): TGTGCCAGCACCTTGAGCGGGGTGGGGGAGACCCAGTACTTC. It translates to CASTLSGVGETQYF.

This clone was recorded only once. The chain joins TRBV7-2 to TRBJ2-1; D is unclear. CDR3 size: 15 residues. Germline-derived CDR1 and CDR2 are SGHTA and FQGNSA. V was trimmed by 1 base and J by 6 bases, leaving 13 bases between them. Here the CDR3 reads CASSLGSRLPNEQFF. Written as DNA, the CDR3 is TGTGCCAGCAGCTTAGGGTCCAGGCTGCCCAATGAGCAGTTCTTC.

The chain combines TRBV6-6 with TRBJ2-7; TRBD1 aligns across 8 bases. Losses at the gene ends were 6 bases for V and 3 bases for J; bases not matched to a gene: 13. Germline CDR1 MNHNY, CDR2 SVGAGI (reference sequence). The CDR3 totals 16 residues. The CDR3 is CASSSTFGQGIYEQYF. The CDR3 coding sequence is TGTGCCAGCAGCTCTACCTTCGGACAGGGTATCTACGAGCAGTACTTC.

This chain connects TRBV5-1 to TRBJ2-3; the match to TRBD2 covers 10 bases. The CDR3 totals 16 residues. Germline values: CDR1 SGHRS, CDR2 YFSETQ. The junction had 8 bases not matched to a gene; V was cut back by 5 bases and J by 2 bases. This CDR3 reads CASSPRTSGVTDTQYF. CDR3 sequence (DNA): TGCGCCAGCAGTCCTCGAACTAGCGGGGTCACAGATACGCAGTATTTT.

The chain uses TRBV7-2 and TRBJ2-1; D perhaps matches TRBD2 (6 bases). The V gene lost 6 bases and the J gene lost 7 bases, with 16 bases spanning the gap. The CDR3 is made up of 14 amino acids. Germline CDR1 reads SGHTA; CDR2 reads FQGNSA. The CDR3 nucleotides read TGTGCCAGCAGAAATCAAGGCGGGATTAATGAGCAGTTCTTC. Encoded protein: CASRNQGGINEQFF.

V usage is TRBV6-5 and J usage is TRBJ1-3; TRBD1 might be the D (5 bases). The V and J ends lost 0 bases and 8 bases respectively, with 14 bases between them. In germline, CDR1 is MNHEY, CDR2 SVGAGI. This CDR3 is built from 15 residues. DNA of the CDR3: TGTGCCAGCAGTTACTCGGAAGGGGCTGGCGACACCATATATTTT. Its protein is CASSYSEGAGDTIYF.